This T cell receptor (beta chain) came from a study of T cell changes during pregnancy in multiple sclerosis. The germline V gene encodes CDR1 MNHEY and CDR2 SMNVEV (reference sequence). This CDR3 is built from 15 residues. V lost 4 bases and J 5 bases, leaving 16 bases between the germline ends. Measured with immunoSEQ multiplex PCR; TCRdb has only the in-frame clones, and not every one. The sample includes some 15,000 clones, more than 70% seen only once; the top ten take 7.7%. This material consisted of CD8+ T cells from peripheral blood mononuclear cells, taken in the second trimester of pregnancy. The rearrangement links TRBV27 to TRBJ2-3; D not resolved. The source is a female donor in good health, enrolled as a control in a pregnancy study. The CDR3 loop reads CASSSLTNTLDTQYF. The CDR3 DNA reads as TGTGCCAGCAGTTCACTAACGAATACTTTAGATACGCAGTATTTT.